Given below is one TCR beta chain in context. Its target is unknown. The data are from a study of graft-versus-host responses after intestinal transplantation. Whole-study findings and limits: Present in recipient marrow, GvH clones included some that appeared first in ileum or blood. Within the allografts of patients who had graft-donor T cell macrochimerism, graft-versus-host to host-versus-graft clonal ratios were high.

The ends were cut back, 7 bases at V and 0 bases at J, with 10 bases in the middle. CDR1 and CDR2 from the germline V gene are ENHRY and SYGVKD. The CDR3 extends over 13 amino acids. Sequencing used immunoSEQ multiplex PCR; TCRdb keeps in-frame clones, though not all of them. The sample carries under 8,000 clones, approximately 97% recorded once. The clonotype was recovered from a human patient who received an intestinal transplant, so some T cells may come from the graft donor. The sequencing used PBMCs, collected 23 days after intestinal transplant. The chain carries TRBV10-3 and TRBJ2-7; D is uncertain. The CDR3 DNA is TGTGCCATCACCCCGGGTCCCTCCTACGAGCAGTACTTC. This translates into CAITPGPSYEQYF.